This T cell receptor (beta chain) was found in a study of human T cells and chemical hapten exposure. Study-wide points: Relative to controls, expanded TCRs formed significantly more large CDR3 similarity clusters.

As to time point: pre-sensitization, week 0. Treatment reported: therapeutic diphenylcyclopropenone sensitization with weekly scalp DPC. Samples of blood were obtained prior to the application of each patch test. Germline assignment: CDR1 MDHEN and CDR2 SYDVKM. V dropped 10 bases and J dropped 6 bases, with 21 bases sitting between them. The CDR3 runs 15 residues. A word on this clonotype: The target antigen is unknown.

MiXCR, applied by TCRdb to the RACE reads, yields one record per CDR3 protein. The sample contains under 90,000 distinct CDR3 sequences, 8% to 10% of which appear only once. This receptor was identified in a woman aged 40-49 years with alopecia areata. Some clones in this sample may be carry-over from other donors' samples. The chain is built from TRBV28 and TRBJ2-2, with D possibly being TRBD1 or TRBD2 (5 bases each). The material was whole blood, obtained in connection with sensitization to the hapten diphenylcyclopropenone (DPC). CDR3 in amino acids: CATVPAGQGAGELFF. CDR3 sequence (DNA): TGTGCCACCGTTCCAGCCGGCCAGGGAGCCGGGGAGCTGTTTTTT.